Listed here are 17 T cell receptor beta chains from one sample, sequenced in a study of a mutant IDH1 vaccine in newly diagnosed glioma. These receptors' antigens are unknown. This sample's time point: week 23, last vaccination. Topical imiquimod accompanied each vaccine dose, which consisted of 300 ug of mutant IDH1 20-mer peptide. Produced via immunoSEQ multiplex PCR; TCRdb's table is partial and in-frame only. There are tens of thousands of clones in the sample; 80% occur only once, and about 6.3% lies in the top ten. Sequencing was performed on PBMCs, taken from a glioma patient whose treatment included an IDH1 peptide vaccine. The receptors shown here come from a man aged 35-49 years with glioma.

The gene calls are TRBV5-1 and TRBJ1-2, with TRBD1 matching over 8 bases. The germline V gene encodes CDR1 SGHRS and CDR2 YFSETQ. The CDR3 runs 14 residues. With V trimmed by 6 bases and J by 0 bases, 4 bases remained unmatched. The CDR3 is CASTLDRANYGYTF. The CDR3 DNA is TGCGCCAGCACCCTGGACAGGGCTAACTATGGCTACACCTTC. The entire variable domain, with the rest obtained from reference TRBV5-1 and TRBJ1-2, is as follows: KAGVTQTPRYLIKTRGQQVTLSCSPISGHRSVSWYQQTPGQGLQFLFEYFSETQRNKGNFPGRFSGRQFSNSRSEMNVSTLELGDSALYLCASTLDRANYGYTFGSGTRLTVV.

V usage is TRBV5-5 and J usage is TRBJ2-5; D unresolved. The germline V and J ends were trimmed by 2 bases and 1 base, with 12 bases remaining between them. CDR3 length: 15 amino acids. Germline loops: CDR1 SGHKS, CDR2 YYEKEE (reference sequence). The CDR3 protein is CASSLVRYGQETQYF. Written as DNA, the CDR3 is TGTGCCAGCAGCTTAGTCCGGTATGGCCAAGAGACCCAGTACTTC.

The rearrangement links TRBV7-9 to TRBJ1-2; no reliable D call. The V gene lost 5 bases and the J gene lost 0 bases, with 16 bases spanning the gap. The CDR3 runs 16 residues. CDR1 SEHNR and CDR2 FQNEAQ come from the germline V gene (reference sequence). CDR3 region: CASSRMGSDTNYGYTF. In DNA form, the CDR3 reads TGTGCCAGCAGCCGAATGGGAAGTGATACTAACTATGGCTACACCTTC.

The rearrangement links TRBV7-9 to TRBJ2-6; D tentatively reads TRBD1 or TRBD2 (5 bases each). CDR3 length: 18 residues. V gave up 8 bases and J gave up 2 bases, with 22 bases separating them. Germline assignment: CDR1 SEHNR and CDR2 FQNEAQ (reference sequence). The chain's CDR3 is CASRPTPIKGPGANVLTF. The CDR3, as DNA: TGTGCCAGCCGCCCCACCCCCATAAAGGGACCTGGGGCCAACGTCCTGACTTTC.

V and J are TRBV18 and TRBJ1-2; D gene unclear. Germline values: CDR1 KGHSH, CDR2 LQKENI. V shed 0 bases and J shed 10 bases, with 18 bases lying between them. The CDR3 extends over 15 amino acids. The CDR3 DNA reads as TGTGCCAGCTCACCACCGGACGTCCCGAGGAGGGACTACACCTTC. As protein: CASSPPDVPRRDYTF.

This clone was recorded only once. The rearrangement uses TRBV4-1 and TRBJ1-2; 8 bases are a match to TRBD1. Looked up from germline, CDR1 is MGHRA and CDR2 is YSYEKL. The V gene end was trimmed by 1 base and the J gene end by 5 bases; junction bases not matched to a gene: 12. This CDR3 contains 17 residues. The CDR3 protein is CASSQAPNPTGVYGYTF. Here the CDR3 DNA reads TGCGCCAGCAGCCAAGCCCCCAACCCGACAGGGGTATATGGCTACACCTTC.

V gene TRBV5-1 combines with J gene TRBJ2-1; 8 nucleotides align to TRBD2. Germline V gene lookup returns CDR1 SGHRS and CDR2 YFSETQ. The V and J ends lost 0 bases and 0 bases, in that order; junction bases with no gene match: 2. This CDR3 comprises 16 residues. The CDR3 bases are TGCGCCAGCAGCTTGGCCGGGACTAGCTCCTACAATGAGCAGTTCTTC. It yields the protein CASSLAGTSSYNEQFF. The full variable domain, its missing parts supplied by reference TRBV5-1 and TRBJ2-1, is KAGVTQTPRYLIKTRGQQVTLSCSPISGHRSVSWYQQTPGQGLQFLFEYFSETQRNKGNFPGRFSGRQFSNSRSEMNVSTLELGDSALYLCASSLAGTSSYNEQFFGPGTRLTVL.

The V and J genes are TRBV4-1 and TRBJ2-2, with D unclear. The V and J ends lost 4 bases and 1 base respectively, with 22 bases between them. Germline V gene sequence: CDR1 MGHRA, CDR2 YSYEKL. CDR3 size: 19 residues. The CDR3 DNA is TGCGCCAGCAGCCGCCGAACGTTGTCGGGCCCTCTGAACACCGGGGAGCTGTTTTTT. This translates into CASSRRTLSGPLNTGELFF.

The chain uses TRBV6-6 and TRBJ1-5; D remains ambiguous. Germline CDR1 MNHNY, CDR2 SVGAGI (reference sequence). The CDR3 consists of 13 residues. V was cut by 6 bases and J by 4 bases, with 10 bases left in between. CDR3 protein: CASSLDGNQPQHF. DNA for the CDR3: TGTGCCAGCAGCCTCGACGGAAATCAGCCCCAGCATTTT.

This chain's CDR3 is CASSLTPGALQYF. CDR3 sequence (DNA): TGTGCCAGCAGCCTGACGCCTGGGGCGTTGCAGTATTTT. The chain uses TRBV6-1 and TRBJ2-3, with a possible D match to TRBD1 (5 bases). Trimming stripped 6 bases from V and 11 bases from J, with 18 bases between. The CDR3 covers 13 residues. Per the germline V gene, CDR1 is MNHNS and CDR2 is SASEGT.

J is TRBJ2-3 and V is TRBV21-1; TRBD2, the D gene given by the table, was not confirmed from the DNA. TRBV21-1 is given as a pseudogene. The CDR3 runs 14 residues. CDR3 loop: CASNGGATTDTQYF. In DNA, the CDR3 is TGTGCCAGCAACGGGGGGGCAACTACAGATACGCAGTATTTT.

The chain uses TRBV7-9 and TRBJ2-7, with unresolved D. Germline values: CDR1 SEHNR, CDR2 FQNEAQ (reference sequence). Trimming took off 2 bases at V and 2 bases at J, with 7 bases between the two ends. CDR3 length: 13 amino acids. The CDR3 protein is CASSLQAPYEQYF. The CDR3 coding sequence is TGTGCCAGCAGCTTACAGGCCCCCTACGAGCAGTACTTC.

This clone is medium-sized in the sample. The chain carries TRBV7-9 and TRBJ2-7; maybe TRBD1 (6 bases). CDR1 and CDR2 (germline): SEHNR, FQNEAQ (reference sequence). This CDR3 has 12 amino acids. The V gene lost 5 bases and the J gene lost 5 bases, with 10 bases spanning the gap. The CDR3 DNA follows: TGTGCCAGCAGCCTGACAGGTGACGAGCAGTACTTC. It translates to CASSLTGDEQYF.

This chain links TRBV6-5 with TRBJ1-2; no reliable D call. The CDR3 extends over 12 amino acids. V lost 6 bases and J lost 4, with 9 bases in between. Germline V lookup: CDR1 MNHEY, CDR2 SVGAGI. The CDR3 loop reads CASSGPFYGYTF. Written as DNA, the CDR3 is TGTGCCAGCAGCGGGCCTTTCTATGGCTACACCTTC.

The chain recombines TRBV5-6 with TRBJ1-2; D is unresolved. Germline loops: CDR1 SGHDT, CDR2 YYEEEE. This CDR3 region has 14 residues. Trimming pared 0 bases from V and 0 bases from J, leaving 6 bases between. The CDR3 DNA follows: TGTGCCAGCAGCTTGGGGACTGCTAACTATGGCTACACCTTC. Translated, it gives CASSLGTANYGYTF. The full variable domain, in which reference TRBV5-6 and TRBJ1-2 provide the parts outside the CDR3, is DAGVTQSPTHLIKTRGQQVTLRCSPKSGHDTVSWYQQALGQGPQFIFQYYEEEERQRGNFPDRFSGHQFPNYSSELNVNALLLGDSALYLCASSLGTANYGYTFGSGTRLTVV.

This rearrangement joins TRBV7-8 to TRBJ2-1; perhaps TRBD2 as D (6 bases). The CDR3 is 12 residues long. CDR1 SGHVS and CDR2 FQNEAQ come from the germline V gene. Between the trimmed V and J ends, which lost 7 bases and 10 bases, there was a span of 14 bases. This CDR3 reads CASTQRAAEQFF. CDR3 nucleotide sequence: TGTGCCAGCACCCAGCGGGCCGCCGAGCAGTTCTTC.

The CDR3 protein is CASSRTGGSHGYTF. The CDR3 DNA sequence: TGTGCCAGCAGCCGGACAGGGGGCTCGCATGGCTACACCTTC. The gene calls are TRBV5-4 and TRBJ1-2; 11 positions agree with TRBD1. With V trimmed by 4 bases and J by 6 bases, 5 bases remained unmatched. The CDR3 spans 14 residues. Germline V gene sequence: CDR1 SGHNT, CDR2 YYREEE (reference sequence).